This is a list of T cell receptor beta chains from one sample in a study of T cell responses to AZD1222 COVID-19 vaccine. The method was immunoSEQ multiplex PCR; TCRdb's version includes in-frame clones alone and lacks a portion of them. The table has about 130,000 clones, around 94% seen once. Sample: peripheral blood, taken on day 0 of AZD1222 vaccination. The receptor set was obtained from an adult in good health. CDR3s include the opening cysteine and the closing phenylalanine or tryptophan. D genes are given only for firm matches. The size entry is marked missing in some rows and otherwise reads once, few, many or a size class.

CDR3	DNA	D	size	V	J
CATSELADDTDTQYF	TGTGCCACCAGTGAACTAGCGGATGACACAGATACGCAGTATTTT	TRBD2	.	TRBV24-1	TRBJ2-3
CASRTAGSEKLFF	TGTGCCAGCAGAACCGCCGGGTCCGAAAAACTGTTTTTT	.	.	TRBV6-6	TRBJ1-4
CAWDRANTEAFF	TGTGCCTGGGACAGGGCGAACACTGAAGCTTTCTTT	TRBD1	.	TRBV30	TRBJ1-1
CASSERRTSGIQETQYF	TGTGCCAGCAGTGAAAGGAGGACTAGCGGGATCCAAGAGACCCAGTACTTC	TRBD2	.	TRBV6-1	TRBJ2-5
CASSTTGRSNSPLHF	TGTGCCAGCAGCACGACCGGACGGAGTAATTCACCCCTCCACTTT	.	few	TRBV7-3	TRBJ1-6
CASSQVGGQGTYEQYF	TGCGCCAGCAGCCAAGTAGGGGGACAGGGAACCTACGAGCAGTACTTC	TRBD1	.	TRBV4-1	TRBJ2-7
CASGLVSSGQGSVNEQFF	TGTGCTAGTGGTTTGGTTTCTTCGGGACAGGGATCTGTCAATGAGCAGTTCTTC	TRBD1	.	TRBV12-5	TRBJ2-1
CASSLGWERDRGLNEQFF	TGTGCCAGCAGCTTAGGTTGGGAGAGGGACAGGGGATTGAATGAGCAGTTCTTC	TRBD1	.	TRBV7-2	TRBJ2-1
CASKTSGPDTQYF	TGTGCCAGCAAGACTAGCGGGCCAGATACGCAGTATTTT	TRBD2	.	TRBV2	TRBJ2-3
CASSLGLSSGSYNEQFF	TGTGCCAGCAGCTTAGGTCTCTCTAGCGGGAGTTACAATGAGCAGTTCTTC	TRBD2	.	TRBV7-9	TRBJ2-1
CASSSQTALITEAFF	TGCGCCAGCAGCTCTCAGACAGCCCTGATCACTGAAGCTTTCTTT	.	.	TRBV5-1	TRBJ1-1
CASTQPWGTSGSSTYEQYF	TGTGCCAGCACACAACCGTGGGGGACTAGCGGATCCAGTACCTACGAGCAGTACTTC	TRBD2	.	TRBV6-4	TRBJ2-7
CASSFSGGRYTF	TGTGCCAGCAGCTTTTCCGGGGGCCGCTACACCTTC	.	.	TRBV7-9	TRBJ1-2
CASSLEGYEGFF	TGTGCCAGCAGCTTGGAAGGATACGAAGGTTTCTTT	.	.	TRBV7-2	TRBJ1-1
CASSPSLAGIITDTQYF	TGTGCCAGCAGCCCTTCCCTAGCGGGAATTATCACAGATACGCAGTATTTT	TRBD2	.	TRBV9	TRBJ2-3
CASSISDPRTNEKLFF	TGTGCCAGCAGCATTTCGGACCCTCGCACTAATGAAAAACTGTTTTTT	.	.	TRBV5-8	TRBJ1-4
CASSLGRQIDEQFF	TGTGCCAGCAGCTTGGGCAGACAGATCGATGAGCAGTTCTTC	.	.	TRBV5-5	TRBJ2-1
CASSQSLGLYGYTF	TGCGCCAGCAGCCAAAGTCTAGGCCTCTATGGCTACACCTTC	.	.	TRBV4-1	TRBJ1-2
CASSWTEGGYEQYF	TGTGCCAGCAGCTGGACTGAAGGGGGCTACGAGCAGTACTTC	.	.	TRBV7-2	TRBJ2-7
CASRRGEARPEQYF	TGTGCCAGCCGGCGGGGGGAGGCCCGCCCGGAGCAGTACTTC	TRBD2	.	TRBV7-9	TRBJ2-7
CSVGTANQPQHF	TGCAGTGTCGGGACAGCCAATCAGCCCCAGCATTTT	TRBD1	.	TRBV29-1	TRBJ1-5
CASSQARLAKDNEQFF	TGTGCCAGCAGCCAAGCACGACTAGCGAAAGACAATGAGCAGTTCTTC	TRBD2	.	TRBV3-1/TRBV3-2	TRBJ2-1
CASSPGQLYEQYF	TGTGCCAGCAGTCCCGGACAGCTCTACGAGCAGTACTTC	.	.	TRBV11-2	TRBJ2-7
CASRGDWNYGYTF	TGTGCCAGCAGGGGGGACTGGAACTATGGCTACACCTTC	.	.	TRBV2	TRBJ1-2
CASPGPLLGTYEAFF	TGTGCCAGCCCCGGACCGTTATTAGGGACATACGAAGCTTTCTTT	.	.	TRBV28	TRBJ1-1
CASSYRVSSYNEQFF	TGTGCCAGCAGTTATCGCGTGAGCTCCTACAATGAGCAGTTCTTC	.	.	TRBV6-5	TRBJ2-1
CSASGTRDAPYEQYF	TGCAGTGCTAGTGGCACCCGGGACGCACCCTACGAGCAGTACTTC	.	.	TRBV20-1	TRBJ2-7
CASSFLPSGRASYEQYF	TGTGCCAGCAGCTTTCTCCCGAGCGGGAGGGCCTCCTACGAGCAGTACTTC	TRBD2	.	TRBV7-2	TRBJ2-7
CASTPSGTMNTEAFF	TGTGCCAGCACCCCCTCAGGGACCATGAACACTGAAGCTTTCTTT	.	.	TRBV6-5	TRBJ1-1
CASSADRGKTQYF	TGTGCCAGCAGTGCTGACAGGGGAAAGACCCAGTACTTC	TRBD1	.	TRBV2	TRBJ2-5
CASSFQEGTGDWRNYGYTF	TGTGCCAGCAGTTTCCAAGAGGGGACAGGGGATTGGCGGAACTATGGCTACACCTTC	TRBD1	.	TRBV27	TRBJ1-2